This TCR beta chain comes out of a study of cytomegalovirus exposure and HLA in healthy donors. Study-level findings and limits: The tendency of first-cohort TCR clusters to co-occur in the 120 validation repertoires was identified by a subsequent analysis. Some TCR beta chains (164 of them) were listed as cytomegalovirus-associated. For cytomegalovirus status, the classifier reportedly gave diagnoses with high specificity and sensitivity.

The donors belonged to the roughly 130-subject validation cohort, separate from the roughly 650-subject first cohort. Generated by immunoSEQ multiplex PCR, the TCRdb table keeps only in-frame clones and is missing some. The sample yields 150,000 to 200,000 clones, 90% to 97% seen once. The CDR3 covers 10 residues. Germline-derived CDR1 and CDR2 are MNHEY and SVGAGI. V lost 8 bases, J lost 4 bases, and 6 bases lay in between. Note on this clone: Its antigen is unidentified.

The sequence was collected from a woman aged 18-30 years in good health and CMV-seronegative. The source material was PBMCs. The J gene is TRBJ2-7, the V gene TRBV6-5, with D hard to call. The CDR3 DNA reads TGTGCCAGCGGTAGATACGAGCAGTACTTC. Protein: CASGRYEQYF.